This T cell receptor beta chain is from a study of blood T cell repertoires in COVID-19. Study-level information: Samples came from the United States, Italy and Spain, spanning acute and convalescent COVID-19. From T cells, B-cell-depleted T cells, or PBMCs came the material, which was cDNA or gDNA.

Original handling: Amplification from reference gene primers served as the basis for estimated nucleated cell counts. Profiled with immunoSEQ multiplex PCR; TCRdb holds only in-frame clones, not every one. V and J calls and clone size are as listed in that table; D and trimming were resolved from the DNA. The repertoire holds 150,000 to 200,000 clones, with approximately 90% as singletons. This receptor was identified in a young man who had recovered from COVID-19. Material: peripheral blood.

The CDR3 DNA reads as TGCAGCGGGACTAGCGGACTACAAGATACGCAGTATTTT. Amino acid sequence: CSGTSGLQDTQYF. This chain joins TRBV29-1 and TRBJ2-3; the match to TRBD2 covers 10 bases. The junction had 6 bases not matched to a gene; V was cut back by 7 bases and J by 5 bases. The CDR3 has 13 amino acids. Germline CDR1 reads SQVTM; CDR2 reads ANQGSEA.